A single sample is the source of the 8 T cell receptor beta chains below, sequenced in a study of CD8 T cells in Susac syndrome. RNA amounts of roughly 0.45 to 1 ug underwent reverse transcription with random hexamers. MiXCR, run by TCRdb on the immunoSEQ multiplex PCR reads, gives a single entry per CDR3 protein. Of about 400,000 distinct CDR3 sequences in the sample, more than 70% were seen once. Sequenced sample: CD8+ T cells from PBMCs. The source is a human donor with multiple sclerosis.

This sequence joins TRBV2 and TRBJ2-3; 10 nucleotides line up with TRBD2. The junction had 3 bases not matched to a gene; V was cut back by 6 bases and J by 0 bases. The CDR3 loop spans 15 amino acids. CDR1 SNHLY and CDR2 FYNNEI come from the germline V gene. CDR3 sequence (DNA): TGTGCCAGCAGGGAGACTAGCGGGAGCACAGATACGCAGTATTTT. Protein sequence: CASRETSGSTDTQYF.

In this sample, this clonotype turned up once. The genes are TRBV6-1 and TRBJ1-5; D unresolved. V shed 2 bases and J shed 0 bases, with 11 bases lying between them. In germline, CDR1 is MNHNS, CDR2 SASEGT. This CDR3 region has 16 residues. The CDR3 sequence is CASSEQADHSNQPQHF. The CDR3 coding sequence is TGTGCCAGCAGTGAACAGGCAGATCATAGCAATCAGCCCCAGCATTTT.

CDR3 bases: TGTGCCAGCAGCTTAGCGAGGGGGACCCAAGAGACCCAGTACTTC. This gives the protein CASSLARGTQETQYF. V is TRBV7-8 and J is TRBJ2-5; D perhaps matches TRBD1 (6 bases). This CDR3 contains 15 residues. In germline, CDR1 is SGHVS, CDR2 FQNEAQ. V lost 0 bases and J lost 1, with 9 bases in between.

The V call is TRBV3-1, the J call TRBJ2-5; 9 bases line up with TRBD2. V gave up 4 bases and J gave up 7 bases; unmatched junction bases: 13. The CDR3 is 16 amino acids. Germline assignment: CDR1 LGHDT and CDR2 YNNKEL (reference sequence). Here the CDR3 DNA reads TGTGCCAGCAGCCCCCAATGGGCGGGGGGGCCGAGGACCCAGTACTTC. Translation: CASSPQWAGGPRTQYF.

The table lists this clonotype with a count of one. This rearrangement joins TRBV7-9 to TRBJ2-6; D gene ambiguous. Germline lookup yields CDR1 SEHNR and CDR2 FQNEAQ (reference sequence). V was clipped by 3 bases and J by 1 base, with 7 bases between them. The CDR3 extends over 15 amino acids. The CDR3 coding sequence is TGTGCCAGCAGCTTTAAAGGGTCTGGGGCCAACGTCCTGACTTTC. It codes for CASSFKGSGANVLTF.

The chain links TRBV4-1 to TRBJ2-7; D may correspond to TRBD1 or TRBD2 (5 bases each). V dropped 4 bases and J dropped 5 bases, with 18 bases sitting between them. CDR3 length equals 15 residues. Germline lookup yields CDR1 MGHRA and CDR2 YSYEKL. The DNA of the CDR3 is TGCGCCAGCAGCCTTGAGGGCAGGGCAACGGACGAGCAGTACTTC. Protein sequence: CASSLEGRATDEQYF.

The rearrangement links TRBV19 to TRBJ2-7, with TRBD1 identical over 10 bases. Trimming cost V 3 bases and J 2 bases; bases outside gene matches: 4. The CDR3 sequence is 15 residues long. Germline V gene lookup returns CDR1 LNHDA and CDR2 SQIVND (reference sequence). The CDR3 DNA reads TGTGCCAGTAGTATCGGGACAGGGGTAACCTACGAGCAGTACTTC. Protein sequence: CASSIGTGVTYEQYF.

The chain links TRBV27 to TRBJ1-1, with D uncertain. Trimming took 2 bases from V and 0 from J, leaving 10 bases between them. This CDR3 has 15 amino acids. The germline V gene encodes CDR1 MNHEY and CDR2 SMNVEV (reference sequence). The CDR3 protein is CASSLIRSMNTEAFF. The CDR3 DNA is TGTGCCAGCAGTTTAATACGGTCGATGAACACTGAAGCTTTCTTT.